This TCR beta chain was sequenced for a study of blood T cell repertoires in COVID-19. Unmatched junction bases numbered 5, after V lost 0 bases and J lost 5 bases. This CDR3 has 15 residues. Germline CDR1 SGDLS, CDR2 YYNGEE. The data were produced by immunoSEQ multiplex PCR, yet TCRdb's version contains in-frame clones alone and is incomplete. The sample holds some 180,000 clones, roughly 84% seen once. This receptor was taken from a woman aged 30 to 39 who had been exposed to COVID-19. Sequenced sample: PBMCs or T cells enriched from blood (not recorded which). The V and J genes are TRBV9 and TRBJ2-7, with 10 bases identical to TRBD1. The CDR3 sequence: CASSVGGQGFHEQYF. In DNA form, the CDR3 reads TGTGCCAGCAGCGTAGGGGGACAGGGGTTCCACGAGCAGTACTTC.